One sample yielded the 12 T cell receptor beta chains listed below, sequenced in a study of T cell responses to AZD1222 COVID-19 vaccine. Assay used: immunoSEQ multiplex PCR; TCRdb lists only in-frame clones, some missing. The sample consists of 100,000 to 150,000 clones, 85% to 90% of them appearing once. The material sequenced was peripheral blood, taken on day 0 of AZD1222 vaccination. The receptors shown here come from an adult in good health.

The J gene is TRBJ1-3, the V gene TRBV3-1 (or the pseudogene TRBV3-2); the D is unclear. Germline V CDR1 and CDR2: LGHDT, YNNKEL (reference sequence). Deletions cut 1 base from V and 0 bases from J, with 10 bases between. The CDR3 loop spans 16 amino acids. CDR3 sequence reads: CASSQARWISGNTIYF. In DNA form, the CDR3 reads TGTGCCAGCAGCCAAGCGCGTTGGATCTCTGGAAACACCATATATTTT.

Only one count was recorded for this clone. The rearrangement uses TRBV15 and TRBJ2-7; possibly TRBD1 for D (5 bases). Germline-derived CDR1 and CDR2 are LNHNV and YYDKDF (reference sequence). Deletions cut 6 bases from V and 5 bases from J, with 17 bases between. CDR3 length equals 14 residues. The chain's CDR3 is CATSSGYGDDEQYF. The CDR3 DNA is TGTGCCACCAGTTCAGGGTATGGTGACGACGAGCAGTACTTC.

In the case of this clone: The germline gene is not matched at one end of the junction; a read error may be the cause. The chain links TRBV7-7 to TRBJ1-1; D gene ambiguous. The CDR3 sequence is 13 residues long. Germline CDR1 reads SSHAT; CDR2 reads FNYEAQ (reference sequence). CDR3 residues: CASSLSRNTEAFF. The CDR3 region has the DNA TGTGCTAGCAGCTTATCTAGGAACACTGAAGCTTTCTTT.

The rearrangement uses TRBV15 and TRBJ2-2; maybe TRBD1 (5 bases). The V end lost 3 bases, the J end lost 0 bases, and 14 bases lay between the germline ends. The germline V gene has CDR1 LNHNV and CDR2 YYDKDF (reference sequence). The CDR3 sequence is 17 residues long. CDR3 nucleotides: TGTGCCACCAGCAGCGATCCCAGGGCAACGAACACCGGGGAGCTGTTTTTT. Translated, it gives CATSSDPRATNTGELFF.

In this sample, this clone turned up a few times. This sequence joins TRBV5-1 and TRBJ2-2; TRBD2 matches at 10 bases. The CDR3 runs to 16 residues. V lost 0 bases, J lost 1 base, and 0 bases stayed unmatched. Germline lookup yields CDR1 SGHRS and CDR2 YFSETQ. The CDR3 region has the DNA TGCGCCAGCAGCTTGGGACTAGCGGGGAACACCGGGGAGCTGTTTTTT. Translated, it gives CASSLGLAGNTGELFF.

The V gene is TRBV7-8, the J gene TRBJ2-7; D call uncertain. CDR1 is SGHVS, CDR2 FQNEAQ, per germline. With 4 bases removed from V and 3 bases from J, the gap between germline ends came to 16 bases. The CDR3 loop spans 15 amino acids. As DNA, the CDR3 is TGTGCCAGCAGCTCCGATGGCAGGCTGATCTACGAGCAGTACTTC. Its translation: CASSSDGRLIYEQYF. The whole variable domain, filled in from reference TRBV7-8 and TRBJ2-7, reads GAGVSQSPRYKVAKRGQDVALRCDPISGHVSLFWYQQALGQGPEFLTYFQNEAQLDKSGLPSDRFFAERPEGSVSTLKIQRTQQEDSAVYLCASSSDGRLIYEQYFGPGTRLTVT.

This clone was observed a handful of times. At one end, the junction sequence differs from germline, possibly due to a read error. The chain joins TRBV7-2 to TRBJ1-1, with D unresolved. CDR1 is SGHTA and CDR2 is FQGNSA in the germline V gene. CDR3 length: 13 residues. CDR3 sequence reads: CASSLRMNSEAFF. The CDR3 DNA reads TGTGCCAGCAGCTTACGCATGAACTCTGAAGCTTTCTTT.

In nucleotides, the CDR3 is TGTGCCAGCTCACCAATGGAAGCAAGGGGTGATGGAGCTTTCTTT. Residues: CASSPMEARGDGAFF. The rearrangement links TRBV18 to TRBJ1-1; tentative D call: TRBD1 (5 bases). The CDR3 loop spans 15 amino acids. V was cut by 2 bases and J by 10 bases, with 20 bases left in between. Germline CDR1 reads KGHSH; CDR2 reads LQKENI.

This chain links TRBV14 with TRBJ2-1; the match to TRBD2 covers 8 bases. CDR3 length: 14 residues. V shed 4 bases and J 6 bases; nucleotides not matched to a gene: 5. Germline V gives CDR1 SGHDN, CDR2 FVKESK. CDR3 nucleotides: TGTGCCAGCAGCCCCTCTAGCGGGCTCAATGAGCAGTTCTTC. It codes for CASSPSSGLNEQFF.

The CDR3 nucleotides are TGTGCCAGCATAATCCAGGGTTGGTTGGGCAACTATGGCTACACCTTC. Translation gives CASIIQGWLGNYGYTF. V is TRBV2 and J is TRBJ1-2; D is perhaps TRBD1 (5 bases). Germline assignment: CDR1 SNHLY and CDR2 FYNNEI. Trimming pared 7 bases from V and 2 bases from J, leaving 20 bases between. CDR3 size: 16 residues. Looking up the rest from reference TRBV2 and TRBJ1-2 gives the full variable domain: EPEVTQTPSHQVTQMGQEVILRCVPISNHLYFYWYRQILGQKVEFLVSFYNNEISEKSEIFDDQFSVERPDGSNFTLKIRSTKLEDSAMYFCASIIQGWLGNYGYTFGSGTRLTVV.

The V and J genes are TRBV24-1 and TRBJ2-1; D not certain. The germline V gene has CDR1 KGHDR and CDR2 SFDVKD. Trimming left V 3 bases short and J 5 bases short, with 13 bases between. The CDR3 is made up of 15 amino acids. CDR3 region: CATSDNDFKHNEQFF. The CDR3 bases are TGTGCCACCAGTGATAACGACTTTAAACACAATGAGCAGTTCTTC.

The V call is TRBV6-6, the J call TRBJ1-6, with 8 bases identical to TRBD1. The ends lost 6 bases at V and 9 bases at J; junction bases unmatched: 10. The CDR3 is made up of 15 amino acids. The germline V gene has CDR1 MNHNY and CDR2 SVGAGI (reference sequence). The CDR3 here is CASRTPGQGSSPLHF. The CDR3 DNA follows: TGTGCCAGCAGGACTCCAGGACAGGGTAGTTCACCCCTCCACTTT.